The 18 T cell receptor beta chains below all came from one sample that was sequenced in a study of identical twins (dated by TCRdb to the mid-2010s). Library preparation was by 5' RACE. TCRdb lists the instrument as Illumina HiSeq 2000. TCRdb reran the public reads through fastp at Q25 and MiXCR, keeping productive beta chains. Rows with a matching CDR3 protein are joined into one entry that keeps the most common DNA and genes. The sample profile shows approximately 630,000 distinct CDR3 sequences; around 7.5% of them were found once. Of the sample, roughly 1.5% is held by the ten largest clones. The sample was also linked to a second study, of yellow fever vaccine responses in identical twins.

Sequencing input: PBMCs. Every receptor here comes from a woman aged 18-35 years in good health.

The V call is TRBV18, the J call TRBJ2-7, with 12 positions matching TRBD2. This CDR3 spans 17 amino acids. The V and J ends lost 5 bases and 6 bases, in that order; junction bases with no gene match: 14. The V gene's germline CDR1 is KGHSH and CDR2 LQKENI. The DNA for the CDR3 is TGTGCCAGCTCAACGGGGAGGCTGACTAGCGGGAGATCCGAGCAGTACTTC. Translating it yields CASSTGRLTSGRSEQYF.

The table lists this clonotype with a few counts. The CDR3 region is CASSPPAARDATDTQYF. Here the CDR3 DNA reads TGTGCCAGCTCACCACCGGCCGCGCGGGACGCCACAGATACGCAGTATTTT. The gene calls are TRBV18 and TRBJ2-3; weak D call: TRBD2 (6 bases). V lost 0 bases, J lost 2 bases, and 15 bases lay in between. Germline-derived CDR1 and CDR2 are KGHSH and LQKENI. The CDR3 covers 17 residues.

There are many counts of this clonotype. The chain joins TRBV4-2 to TRBJ2-1; TRBD1 might be the D (6 bases). The CDR3 loop spans 15 amino acids. V lost 1 base, J lost 6 bases, and 13 bases lay in between. From germline, CDR1 is LGHNA and CDR2 YNFKEQ. CDR3 residues: CASSQGQGMINEQFF. In nucleotides, the CDR3 is TGTGCCAGCAGCCAAGGGCAGGGGATGATCAATGAGCAGTTCTTC.

This clonotype was observed many times. The V gene is TRBV24-1, the J gene TRBJ1-2, with D unclear. Germline CDR1 and CDR2: KGHDR and SFDVKD. This CDR3 contains 13 residues. V was trimmed by 6 bases and J by 5 bases, leaving 12 bases between them. The CDR3 nucleotides read TGTGCCACCAGTTCTGGGGATTTTTATGGCTACACCTTC. Translated, it gives CATSSGDFYGYTF.

The table lists this clonotype with a few counts. The chain employs TRBV12-3 or TRBV12-4 and TRBJ2-5; 14 bases map to TRBD2. Losses at the gene ends were 5 bases for V and 1 base for J; bases not matched to a gene: 6. The CDR3 extends over 17 amino acids. The CDR3: CASSTRTSGRRQETQYF. CDR3 DNA sequence: TGTGCCAGCAGTACCCGGACTAGCGGGAGGCGCCAAGAGACCCAGTACTTC.

This clonotype was observed at least ten times. The chain links TRBV6-1 to TRBJ1-4, with 7 bases aligning to TRBD1. This CDR3 contains 15 residues. Trimming at V came to 5 bases and at J to 2 bases, leaving 5 bases not matched to a gene. Looked up from germline, CDR1 is MNHNS and CDR2 is SASEGT. The CDR3 coding sequence is TGTGCCAGCAGTCCTCAGGGGGGCACTAATGAAAAACTGTTTTTT. The encoded protein is CASSPQGGTNEKLFF.

V gene TRBV18 combines with J gene TRBJ1-2, with TRBD1 matching 7 bases. This CDR3 contains 15 residues. The germline V gene has CDR1 KGHSH and CDR2 LQKENI. Trimming at V came to 3 bases and at J to 5 bases, leaving 9 bases not matched to a gene. The CDR3 nucleotides are TGTGCCAGCTCACCCCCTGGACAGGCAAGATATGGCTACACCTTC. Translated: CASSPPGQARYGYTF.

At least ten counts were recorded for this clonotype. The V gene is TRBV14, the J gene TRBJ2-5, with 11 bases lining up with TRBD2. V was clipped by 2 bases and J by 1 base; unmatched bases: 3. The CDR3 runs to 16 residues. Germline assignment: CDR1 SGHDN and CDR2 FVKESK. Here the CDR3 DNA reads TGTGCCAGCAGCCAATTTGGGACTAGCGGCCAAGAGACCCAGTACTTC. This translates into CASSQFGTSGQETQYF.

This clonotype has more than one count but fewer than ten. The chain links TRBV12-3 or TRBV12-4 to TRBJ2-2, with 11 bases matching TRBD2. This CDR3 comprises 17 residues. V lost 5 bases to trimming and J lost 7 bases; unmatched junction nucleotides: 12. This CDR3 reads CASSIQLAGVGGGELFF. DNA of the CDR3: TGTGCCAGCAGTATTCAACTAGCGGGGGTAGGAGGCGGGGAGCTGTTTTTT.

At least ten counts were recorded for this clonotype. The chain has TRBV29-1 and TRBJ1-4; D remains ambiguous. The CDR3 has 12 residues. The V gene lost 4 bases and the J gene lost 1 base, with 4 bases spanning the gap. Germline loops: CDR1 SQVTM, CDR2 ANQGSEA. The CDR3: CSVGLTNEKLFF. The DNA for the CDR3 is TGCAGCGTTGGTCTAACTAATGAAAAACTGTTTTTT.

This clonotype has more than one count but fewer than ten. DNA of the CDR3: TGCAGTGCTAGAGGGGCTAGCGGCGGGGAGCTGTTTTTT. Its protein is CSARGASGGELFF. V usage is TRBV20-1 and J usage is TRBJ2-2; 7 bases are shared with TRBD2. V lost 1 base and J lost 7; bases outside the gene matches: 3. CDR1 is DFQATT and CDR2 is SNEGSKA in the germline V gene (reference sequence). CDR3 length equals 13 residues.

This chain links TRBV5-1 with TRBJ2-5; D not resolved. Deletions cut 6 bases from V and 1 base from J, with 7 bases between. Germline CDR1 is SGHRS and CDR2 is YFSETQ. The CDR3 has 12 residues. As DNA, the CDR3 is TGCGCCAGCACCCACTCCCAAGAGACCCAGTACTTC. This codes for CASTHSQETQYF.

This clonotype has ten or more counts. CDR3 sequence reads: CASSGNSAGGFYEQYF. The CDR3 nucleotides read TGCGCCAGCAGTGGAAACTCGGCGGGAGGTTTCTACGAGCAGTACTTC. The rearrangement links TRBV5-1 to TRBJ2-7; TRBD2 matches at 8 bases. The germline gives CDR1 SGHRS, CDR2 YFSETQ. The CDR3 is 16 amino acids. The V gene end was trimmed by 5 bases and the J gene end by 3 bases; junction bases not matched to a gene: 13.

This clonotype was picked up many times. This chain joins TRBV29-1 and TRBJ1-1; a weak D match, TRBD1 (6 bases). The germline CDR1 and CDR2 sequences are SQVTM and ANQGSEA. The germline V and J ends were trimmed by 1 base and 1 base, with 25 bases remaining between them. The CDR3 totals 19 residues. The DNA for the CDR3 is TGCAGCGTTGAAGGCAGGGGATACGACCGCCAGCCACAGAACACTGAAGCTTTCTTT. It codes for CSVEGRGYDRQPQNTEAFF.

With regard to this clonotype: This may come from a read error, since a much larger clone is one base off. The J gene is TRBJ2-1, the V gene TRBV10-3; the match to TRBD2 covers 10 bases. The CDR3 spans 14 residues. CDR1 and CDR2 from the germline V gene are ENHRY and SYGVKD. The CDR3 DNA reads as TGTGTCATCAGACCCGGGACTAGCGCCGGTGAGCAGTTCTTC. Translating gives CVIRPGTSAGEQFF.

Only a few counts were recorded for this clonotype. Here the CDR3 reads CASSLLGTSNQPQHF. CDR3 nucleotide sequence: TGTGCCAGCAGTTTGCTGGGGACTAGCAATCAGCCCCAGCATTTT. The genes are TRBV28 and TRBJ1-5; TRBD1 is a possible D gene (5 bases). Per the germline V gene, CDR1 is MDHEN and CDR2 is SYDVKM. The CDR3 loop spans 15 amino acids. Trimming pared 3 bases from V and 0 bases from J, leaving 9 bases between.

The chain uses TRBV18 and TRBJ2-5; TRBD2 matches at 9 bases. J lost 2 bases, V lost 1 base, and 5 bases had no gene match. The CDR3 extends over 16 amino acids. Germline values: CDR1 KGHSH, CDR2 LQKENI. The CDR3 sequence: CASSPRLAGYQETQYF. The CDR3 DNA reads TGTGCCAGCTCACCACGGCTAGCGGGATATCAAGAGACCCAGTACTTC.

This clonotype was seen only a few times. This sequence joins TRBV24-1 and TRBJ2-1, with D unresolved. CDR1 and CDR2 from the germline V gene are KGHDR and SFDVKD. Trimming shortened V by 6 bases and J by 6 bases, and 11 bases separated the two germline ends. This CDR3 has 13 amino acids. CDR3 in amino acids: CATSHGNSNEQFF. The CDR3 nucleotides read TGTGCCACCAGTCATGGGAATTCCAATGAGCAGTTCTTC.